This T cell receptor (beta chain) derives from a study of T-cell memory formation after mild COVID-19. About the research overall: Largely, TCR clusters stayed within a single donor.

As regards this clonotype: Its antigen is as yet unknown.

Whole-study results and caveats: Among clones peaking at day 37 in the second wave, SARS-CoV-2 specificity remained unconfirmed. Memory from before infection featured some responding clones, which suggests cross-reactive memory joined. Later expanders leaned toward CD4+, whereas clones contracting from day 15 to 85 were balanced CD4/CD8.

CDR1 is DFQATT, CDR2 SNEGSKA, per germline (reference sequence). The CDR3 totals 14 residues. Trimming removed 0 bases at V and 6 bases at J, with 15 bases between. TCRdb analysed the 5' RACE reads with MiXCR anew, one entry per CDR3 protein. There are approximately 290,000 distinct CDR3 sequences in the sample; just under 20% occur only once, and 20% to 25% lies in the top ten. This clonotype was obtained from a man between 18 and 29 years old who had mild COVID-19 (a few samples of this study predate the infection). Cell type and time point are not known. The chain joins TRBV20-1 to TRBJ2-7; the D gene is possibly TRBD1 (6 bases). Sequenced sample: PBMCs or a T cell subset sorted from them (not recorded which). The CDR3 sequence: CSARDPRGVGEQYF. The CDR3 nucleotides are TGCAGTGCTAGAGATCCCAGGGGAGTCGGCGAGCAGTACTTC.